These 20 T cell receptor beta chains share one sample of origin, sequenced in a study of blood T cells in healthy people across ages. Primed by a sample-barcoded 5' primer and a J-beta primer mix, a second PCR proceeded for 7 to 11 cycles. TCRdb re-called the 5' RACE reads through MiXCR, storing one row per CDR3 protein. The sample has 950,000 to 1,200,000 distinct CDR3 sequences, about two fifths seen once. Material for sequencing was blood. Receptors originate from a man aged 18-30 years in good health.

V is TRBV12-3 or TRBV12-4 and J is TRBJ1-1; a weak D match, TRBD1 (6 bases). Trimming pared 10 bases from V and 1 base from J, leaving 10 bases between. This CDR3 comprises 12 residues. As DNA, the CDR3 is TGTGCCACGGGACAATCGAACACTGAAGCTTTCTTT. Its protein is CATGQSNTEAFF.

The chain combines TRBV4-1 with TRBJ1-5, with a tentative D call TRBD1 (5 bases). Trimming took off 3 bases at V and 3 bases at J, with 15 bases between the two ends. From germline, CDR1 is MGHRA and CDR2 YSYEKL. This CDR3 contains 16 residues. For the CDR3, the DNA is TGCGCCAGCAGCCAGGCCCTGGGACGGCTCAATCAGCCCCAGCATTTT. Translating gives CASSQALGRLNQPQHF.

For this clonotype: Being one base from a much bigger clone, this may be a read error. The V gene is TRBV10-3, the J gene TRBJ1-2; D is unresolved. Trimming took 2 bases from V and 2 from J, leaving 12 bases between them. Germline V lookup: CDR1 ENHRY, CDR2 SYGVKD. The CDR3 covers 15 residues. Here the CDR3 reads CAISEARVGNYGYTF. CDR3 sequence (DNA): TGTGCCATCAGTGAGGCGAGAGTGGGGAACTATGGCTACACCTTC.

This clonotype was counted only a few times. CDR3: CASSLDFNTDTQYF. Written as DNA, the CDR3 is TGTGCCAGTTCTCTAGACTTCAACACAGATACGCAGTATTTT. The V and J genes are TRBV6-2 or TRBV6-3 and TRBJ2-3; D is uncertain. This CDR3 is built from 14 residues. The germline V gene has CDR1 MNHEY and CDR2 SVGEGT. Trimming removed 9 bases at V and 2 bases at J, with 15 bases between.

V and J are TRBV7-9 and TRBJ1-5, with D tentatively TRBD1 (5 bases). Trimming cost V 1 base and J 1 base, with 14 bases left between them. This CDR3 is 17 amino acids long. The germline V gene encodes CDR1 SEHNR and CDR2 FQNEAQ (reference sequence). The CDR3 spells CASSLVWGGKSNQPQHF. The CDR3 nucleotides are TGTGCCAGCAGCTTAGTATGGGGGGGAAAGAGCAATCAGCCCCAGCATTTT.

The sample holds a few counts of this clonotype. The CDR3 DNA reads TGTGCCAGCAGTTTATGGAGGGTGGCTGAAAAACTGTTTTTT. Translated, it gives CASSLWRVAEKLFF. This chain links TRBV12-3 or TRBV12-4 with TRBJ1-4; D is unresolved. The CDR3 is 14 residues long. The ends were cut back, 2 bases at V and 7 bases at J, with 11 bases in the middle.

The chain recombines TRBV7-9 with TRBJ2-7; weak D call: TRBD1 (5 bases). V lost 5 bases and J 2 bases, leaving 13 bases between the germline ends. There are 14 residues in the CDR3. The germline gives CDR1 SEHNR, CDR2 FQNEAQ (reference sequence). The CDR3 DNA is TGTGCCAGCAGCCCAAGACAGAGTACCTACGAGCAGTACTTC. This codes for CASSPRQSTYEQYF.

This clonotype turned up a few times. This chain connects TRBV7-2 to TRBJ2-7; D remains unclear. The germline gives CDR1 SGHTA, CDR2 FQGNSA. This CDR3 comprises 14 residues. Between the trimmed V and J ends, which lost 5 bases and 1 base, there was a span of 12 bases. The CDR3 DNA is TGTGCCAGCAGCCCTTTTGTGGGTTCCTACGAGCAGTACTTC. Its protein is CASSPFVGSYEQYF. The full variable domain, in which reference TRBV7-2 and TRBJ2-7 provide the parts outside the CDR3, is GAGVSQSPSNKVTEKGKDVELRCDPISGHTALYWYRQSLGQGLEFLIYFQGNSAPDKSGLPSDRFSAERTGGSVSTLTIQRTQQEDSAVYLCASSPFVGSYEQYFGPGTRLTVT.

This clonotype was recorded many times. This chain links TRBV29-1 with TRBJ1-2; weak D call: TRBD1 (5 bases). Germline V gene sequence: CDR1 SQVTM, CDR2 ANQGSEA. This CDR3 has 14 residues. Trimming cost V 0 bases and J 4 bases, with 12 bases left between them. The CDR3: CSVEDLGTGYGYTF. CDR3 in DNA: TGCAGCGTTGAAGACCTAGGGACTGGCTATGGCTACACCTTC. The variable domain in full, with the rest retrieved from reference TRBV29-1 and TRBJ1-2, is SAVISQKPSRDICQRGTSLTIQCQVDSQVTMMFWYRQQPGQSLTLIATANQGSEATYESGFVIDKFPISRPNLTFSTLTVSNMSPEDSSIYLCSVEDLGTGYGYTFGSGTRLTVV.

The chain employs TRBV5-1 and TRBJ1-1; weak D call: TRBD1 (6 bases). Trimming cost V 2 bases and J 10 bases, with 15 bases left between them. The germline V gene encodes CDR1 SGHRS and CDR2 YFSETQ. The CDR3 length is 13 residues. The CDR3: CASSLDRSGGAFF. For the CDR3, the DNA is TGCGCCAGCAGCTTAGACAGGAGTGGAGGAGCTTTCTTT.

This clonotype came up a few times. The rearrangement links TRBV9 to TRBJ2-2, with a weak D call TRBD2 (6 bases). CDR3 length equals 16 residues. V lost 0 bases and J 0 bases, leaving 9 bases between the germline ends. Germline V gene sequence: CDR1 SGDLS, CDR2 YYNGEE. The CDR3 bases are TGTGCCAGCAGCGTAGCGGGGGACCCGAACACCGGGGAGCTGTTTTTT. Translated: CASSVAGDPNTGELFF. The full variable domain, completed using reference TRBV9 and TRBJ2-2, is DSGVTQTPKHLITATGQRVTLRCSPRSGDLSVYWYQQSLDQGLQFLIQYYNGEERAKGNILERFSAQQFPDLHSELNLSSLELGDSALYFCASSVAGDPNTGELFFGEGSRLTVL.

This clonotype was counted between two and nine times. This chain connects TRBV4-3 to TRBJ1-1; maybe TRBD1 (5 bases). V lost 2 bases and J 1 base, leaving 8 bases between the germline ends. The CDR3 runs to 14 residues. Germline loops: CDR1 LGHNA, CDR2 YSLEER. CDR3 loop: CASSQSGANTEAFF. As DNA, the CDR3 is TGCGCCAGCAGCCAATCTGGGGCGAACACTGAAGCTTTCTTT.

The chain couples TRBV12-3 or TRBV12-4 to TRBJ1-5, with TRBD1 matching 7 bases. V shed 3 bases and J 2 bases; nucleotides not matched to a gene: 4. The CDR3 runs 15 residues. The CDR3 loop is CASSFNRGGNQPQHF. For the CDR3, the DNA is TGTGCCAGCAGTTTTAACAGGGGAGGCAATCAGCCCCAGCATTTT.

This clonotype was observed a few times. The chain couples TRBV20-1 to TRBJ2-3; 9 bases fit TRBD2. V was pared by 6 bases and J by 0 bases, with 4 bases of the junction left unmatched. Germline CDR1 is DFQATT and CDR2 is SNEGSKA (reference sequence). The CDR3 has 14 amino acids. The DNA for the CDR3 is TGCAGTGCCCCTAGCGGGGCGAGCACAGATACGCAGTATTTT. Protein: CSAPSGASTDTQYF.

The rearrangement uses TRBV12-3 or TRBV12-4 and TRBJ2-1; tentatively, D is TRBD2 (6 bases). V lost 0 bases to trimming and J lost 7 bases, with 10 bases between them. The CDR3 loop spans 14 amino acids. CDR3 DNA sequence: TGTGCCAGCAGTTTAGCCCGGGAGATGAATGAGCAGTTCTTC. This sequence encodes CASSLAREMNEQFF.

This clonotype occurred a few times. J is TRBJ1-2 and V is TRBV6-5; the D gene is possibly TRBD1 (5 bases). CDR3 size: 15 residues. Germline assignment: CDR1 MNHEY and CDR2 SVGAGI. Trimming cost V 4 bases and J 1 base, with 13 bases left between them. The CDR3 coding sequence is TGTGCCAGCAGTTCATCGGGACTCAATAACTATGGCTACACCTTC. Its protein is CASSSSGLNNYGYTF.

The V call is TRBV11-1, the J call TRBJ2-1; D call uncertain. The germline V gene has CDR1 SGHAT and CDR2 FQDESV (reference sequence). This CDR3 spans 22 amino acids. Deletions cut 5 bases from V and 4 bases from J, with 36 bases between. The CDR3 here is CASSPRQLATPPNPSQYNEQFF. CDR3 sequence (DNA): TGTGCCAGCAGCCCAAGGCAATTGGCCACCCCCCCGAATCCGTCCCAGTACAATGAGCAGTTCTTC.

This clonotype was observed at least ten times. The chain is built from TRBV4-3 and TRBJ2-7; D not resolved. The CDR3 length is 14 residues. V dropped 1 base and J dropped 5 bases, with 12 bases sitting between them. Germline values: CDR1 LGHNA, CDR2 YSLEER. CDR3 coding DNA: TGCGCCAGCAGCCAAGGTGTAGGATCCGACGAGCAGTACTTC. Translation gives CASSQGVGSDEQYF.

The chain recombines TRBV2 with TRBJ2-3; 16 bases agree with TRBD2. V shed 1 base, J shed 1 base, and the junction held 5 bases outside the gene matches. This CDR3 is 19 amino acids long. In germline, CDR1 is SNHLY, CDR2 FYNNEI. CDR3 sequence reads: CASSEEGTSGGVGTDTQYF. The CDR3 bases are TGTGCCAGCAGTGAAGAGGGGACTAGCGGGGGGGTGGGCACAGATACGCAGTATTTT.

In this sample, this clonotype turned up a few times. The CDR3 loop is CAITADRNYGYTF. For the CDR3, the DNA is TGTGCCATCACCGCCGACAGGAACTATGGCTACACCTTC. This chain joins TRBV10-3 and TRBJ1-2; D might be TRBD1 (6 bases). V was pared by 7 bases and J by 2 bases, with 11 bases between. The CDR3 sequence is 13 residues long. Germline V gene data show CDR1 as ENHRY and CDR2 as SYGVKD.